These T cell receptor beta chains were read from a single sample in a study of blood T cell repertoires in COVID-19. Sequenced by immunoSEQ multiplex PCR; TCRdb stores in-frame clones only, minus some. The sample includes about 82,000 clones, just under 80% of them seen just once. Material: peripheral blood. These receptors were taken from a man in his 60s with COVID-19, enrolled during active disease. The CDR3 runs from the conserved cysteine through the conserved F or W. The D gene is left open where the match is weak. Expanded clones get a size class; other rows say once, few or many, or leave the size out.

clone size: NA
J gene: TRBJ2-6
V gene: TRBV18
D gene: TRBD1
CDR3 DNA: TGTGCCAGCTCACCCGGGACAGGCCTCACTGGGGCCAACGTCCTGACTTTC
CDR3 protein: CASSPGTGLTGANVLTF

clone size: NA
J gene: TRBJ2-6
V gene: TRBV18
D gene: NA
CDR3 DNA: TGTGCCAGCTCTCTCCACGCACCCAGCTCTGGGGCCAACGTCCTGACTTTC
CDR3 protein: CASSLHAPSSGANVLTF

clone size: NA
J gene: TRBJ2-1
V gene: TRBV7-2
D gene: TRBD2
CDR3 DNA: TGTGCCAGCAGCTCCCCTAGCGGGATTGAGCAGTTCTTC
CDR3 protein: CASSSPSGIEQFF

clone size: NA
J gene: TRBJ1-1
V gene: TRBV5-4
D gene: TRBD1
CDR3 DNA: TGTGCCAGCAGCTCCGGACAGGGGGCGGAGGCTTTCTTT
CDR3 protein: CASSSGQGAEAFF

clone size: NA
J gene: TRBJ2-5
V gene: TRBV11-3
D gene: NA
CDR3 DNA: TGTGCCAGCATCCCACCCTCAGGATTAGAAGAGACCCAGTACTTC
CDR3 protein: CASIPPSGLEETQYF

clone size: few
J gene: TRBJ1-3
V gene: TRBV7-9
D gene: NA
CDR3 DNA: TGTGCCAGCAGTTTAGGACAGCCTGGAAACACCATATATTTT
CDR3 protein: CASSLGQPGNTIYF

clone size: NA
J gene: TRBJ2-3
V gene: TRBV7-3
D gene: TRBD2
CDR3 DNA: TGTGCCAGCAGCTTAGCGGGGGGTAGCACAGATACGCAGTATTTT
CDR3 protein: CASSLAGGSTDTQYF

clone size: NA
J gene: TRBJ1-2
V gene: TRBV30
D gene: NA
CDR3 DNA: TGTGCCTGGACCATTTTAGGGGTAGGCTACACCTTC
CDR3 protein: CAWTILGVGYTF

clone size: NA
J gene: TRBJ1-3
V gene: TRBV19
D gene: NA
CDR3 DNA: TGTGCCAGTAACCCTCACCCGGGACACCTCTCTGGAAACACCATATATTTT
CDR3 protein: CASNPHPGHLSGNTIYF

clone size: NA
J gene: TRBJ2-7
V gene: TRBV6-1
D gene: TRBD2
CDR3 DNA: TGTGCCAGCAGTGAATGGCTAGCGGGGACCTACGAGCAGTACTTC
CDR3 protein: CASSEWLAGTYEQYF

clone size: NA
J gene: TRBJ2-7
V gene: TRBV7-9
D gene: NA
CDR3 DNA: TGTGCCAGCAGCGAAACTGCTGTCGGCTCCTACGAGCAGTACTTC
CDR3 protein: CASSETAVGSYEQYF

clone size: NA
J gene: TRBJ1-2
V gene: TRBV29-1
D gene: TRBD1
CDR3 DNA: TGCAGCGTGCCGGGACAGCTAAACTATGGCTACACCTTC
CDR3 protein: CSVPGQLNYGYTF

clone size: NA
J gene: TRBJ2-1
V gene: TRBV3-1/TRBV3-2
D gene: NA
CDR3 DNA: TGTGCCAGCAGCCAAGAAGTTTCAGGTCCGGGCAGGGGGTATGCGGGGAGAGCCTACAATGAGCAGTTCTTC
CDR3 protein: CASSQEVSGPGRGYAGRAYNEQFF

clone size: few
J gene: TRBJ2-1
V gene: TRBV4-2
D gene: NA
CDR3 DNA: TGTGCCAGCAGCCAAGTCTCCGACTCGAAAATCTACAATGAGCAGTTCTTC
CDR3 protein: CASSQVSDSKIYNEQFF

clone size: NA
J gene: TRBJ2-7
V gene: TRBV4-1
D gene: NA
CDR3 DNA: TGCGCCAGCAGCCAAGTTGCACAGGCCTCCTACGAGCAGTACTTC
CDR3 protein: CASSQVAQASYEQYF

clone size: NA
J gene: TRBJ1-2
V gene: TRBV14
D gene: TRBD1
CDR3 DNA: TGTGCCAGCAGCCAATATGGGGGGACAGGGCATGGCTACACCTTC
CDR3 protein: CASSQYGGTGHGYTF

clone size: NA
J gene: TRBJ2-7
V gene: TRBV5-1
D gene: TRBD2
CDR3 DNA: TGCGCCAGCAGCCCCCCAGCGGGGGGGACCTCAGGCGAGCAGTACTTC
CDR3 protein: CASSPPAGGTSGEQYF

clone size: NA
J gene: TRBJ1-6
V gene: TRBV4-3
D gene: NA
CDR3 DNA: TGCGCCAGCAGCCGCCGGGTAGATTATGATTCACCCCTCCACTTT
CDR3 protein: CASSRRVDYDSPLHF

clone size: NA
J gene: TRBJ2-2
V gene: TRBV5-4
D gene: TRBD2
CDR3 DNA: TGTGCCAGCAGCTTGAGGACTAGCGGGGGGAACACCGGGGAGCTGTTTTTT
CDR3 protein: CASSLRTSGGNTGELFF

clone size: NA
J gene: TRBJ1-3
V gene: TRBV7-9
D gene: NA
CDR3 DNA: TGTGCCAGCAGCACATACGCGGGATTCGAAAACACCATATATTTT
CDR3 protein: CASSTYAGFENTIYF

clone size: NA
J gene: TRBJ2-1
V gene: TRBV6-1
D gene: TRBD2
CDR3 DNA: TGTGCCAGCAGTGGAGGGACTAGCGGGAGCAGCAATGAGCAGTTCTTC
CDR3 protein: CASSGGTSGSSNEQFF

clone size: NA
J gene: TRBJ2-7
V gene: TRBV5-1
D gene: TRBD1
CDR3 DNA: TGCGCCAGCAGGGGGACAGGAGGATCGGCCGAGCAGTACTTC
CDR3 protein: CASRGTGGSAEQYF

clone size: NA
J gene: TRBJ2-5
V gene: TRBV18
D gene: TRBD1
CDR3 DNA: TGTGCCAGCTCACCCGATACAGGGGGTAAAGAGACCCAGTACTTC
CDR3 protein: CASSPDTGGKETQYF

clone size: NA
J gene: TRBJ1-1
V gene: TRBV6-5
D gene: NA
CDR3 DNA: TGTGCCAGCAGTTACTCGGGGACTTTGGGGGCTTTCTTT
CDR3 protein: CASSYSGTLGAFF

clone size: NA
J gene: TRBJ1-1
V gene: TRBV2
D gene: TRBD1
CDR3 DNA: TGTGCCAGCAGGGCAGACAGGGGTGTCACTGAAGCTTTCTTT
CDR3 protein: CASRADRGVTEAFF

clone size: NA
J gene: TRBJ2-7
V gene: TRBV19
D gene: NA
CDR3 DNA: TGTGCCAGTAGTAAGCAGGGGAACGAGCAGTACTTC
CDR3 protein: CASSKQGNEQYF

clone size: NA
J gene: TRBJ2-1
V gene: TRBV11-3
D gene: NA
CDR3 DNA: TGTGCCAGCAGCTTAGTAGGGGCCAATGAGCAGTTCTTC
CDR3 protein: CASSLVGANEQFF

clone size: NA
J gene: TRBJ2-5
V gene: TRBV4-2
D gene: NA
CDR3 DNA: TGTGCCAGCAGCCAACCGGACGGGGTTCAAGAGACCCAGTACTTC
CDR3 protein: CASSQPDGVQETQYF

clone size: NA
J gene: TRBJ2-4
V gene: TRBV19
D gene: TRBD1
CDR3 DNA: TGTGCCAGTAGGGGGGACAGTTTAGCCAAAAACATTCAGTACTTC
CDR3 protein: CASRGDSLAKNIQYF

clone size: NA
J gene: TRBJ2-1
V gene: TRBV2
D gene: NA
CDR3 DNA: TGTGCCAGCAGTTTTAAATATGAGCAGTTCTTC
CDR3 protein: CASSFKYEQFF

clone size: NA
J gene: TRBJ1-4
V gene: TRBV4-1
D gene: TRBD1
CDR3 DNA: TGCGCCAGCAGCCAAGTTTCCGGGACAGGCAAAAATGAAAAACTGTTTTTT
CDR3 protein: CASSQVSGTGKNEKLFF

clone size: NA
J gene: TRBJ2-1
V gene: TRBV14
D gene: NA
CDR3 DNA: TGTGCCAGCAGCCAGGTAGCGGTCTACAATGAGCAGTTCTTC
CDR3 protein: CASSQVAVYNEQFF

clone size: NA
J gene: TRBJ1-3
V gene: TRBV9
D gene: NA
CDR3 DNA: TGTGCCAGCAGCACAGGGTCTGGAAACACCATATATTTT
CDR3 protein: CASSTGSGNTIYF

clone size: NA
J gene: TRBJ2-5
V gene: TRBV5-1
D gene: NA
CDR3 DNA: TGCGCCAGCAGCCAAGAGTTAGAGACCCAGTACTTC
CDR3 protein: CASSQELETQYF

clone size: NA
J gene: TRBJ2-2
V gene: TRBV9
D gene: NA
CDR3 DNA: TGTGCCAGCAGCGCCGTGGGACTTCAGAACACCGGGGAGCTGTTTTTT
CDR3 protein: CASSAVGLQNTGELFF

clone size: NA
J gene: TRBJ2-7
V gene: TRBV27
D gene: TRBD1
CDR3 DNA: TGTGCCAGCAGTCTCAGGGGGCCCGCCTACGAGCAGTACTTC
CDR3 protein: CASSLRGPAYEQYF

clone size: NA
J gene: TRBJ2-7
V gene: TRBV14
D gene: TRBD1
CDR3 DNA: TGTGCCAGCAGCCGCTGGACAGGGTCCGACGAGCAGTACTTC
CDR3 protein: CASSRWTGSDEQYF

clone size: once
J gene: TRBJ2-1
V gene: TRBV7-6
D gene: TRBD1
CDR3 DNA: TGTGCCAGCAGCCGGACAGGGGCCCTTGAGCAGTTCTTC
CDR3 protein: CASSRTGALEQFF

clone size: NA
J gene: TRBJ2-1
V gene: TRBV7-9
D gene: NA
CDR3 DNA: TGTGCCAGCAGCTTAGGGGACACACCCTACAATGAGCAGTTCTTC
CDR3 protein: CASSLGDTPYNEQFF

clone size: once
J gene: TRBJ2-6
V gene: TRBV5-1
D gene: NA
CDR3 DNA: TGCGCCAGCACCGACAGCTCTGGGGCCAACGTCCTGACTTTC
CDR3 protein: CASTDSSGANVLTF

clone size: NA
J gene: TRBJ2-5
V gene: TRBV9
D gene: TRBD2
CDR3 DNA: TGTGCCAGCAGCACGGGACTAGCGGGGGGGCAAGAGACCCAGTACTTC
CDR3 protein: CASSTGLAGGQETQYF

clone size: few
J gene: TRBJ2-7
V gene: TRBV11-2
D gene: TRBD2
CDR3 DNA: TGTGCCAGCAGCTTATCCGGGACTAGTGGGGGGCAGTACTTC
CDR3 protein: CASSLSGTSGGQYF

clone size: NA
J gene: TRBJ2-7
V gene: TRBV6-5
D gene: NA
CDR3 DNA: TGTGCCAGCAGTTATCGGACAAAGCAGTACTTC
CDR3 protein: CASSYRTKQYF

clone size: NA
J gene: TRBJ2-5
V gene: TRBV27
D gene: NA
CDR3 DNA: TGTGCCAGCAGGGGGGGACTGAAAGAGACCCAGTACTTC
CDR3 protein: CASRGGLKETQYF

clone size: once
J gene: TRBJ2-3
V gene: TRBV7-2
D gene: NA
CDR3 DNA: TGTGCCAGCAGCTTAGCGAGCGGGCGCACAGATACGCAGTATTTT
CDR3 protein: CASSLASGRTDTQYF

clone size: few
J gene: TRBJ1-2
V gene: TRBV11-2
D gene: TRBD1
CDR3 DNA: TGTGCCAGCAGCCCACGGACAGGGGTTTTTGGCTACACCTTC
CDR3 protein: CASSPRTGVFGYTF

clone size: NA
J gene: TRBJ2-1
V gene: TRBV6-5
D gene: TRBD1
CDR3 DNA: TGTGCCAGCAAACGGGACAGGAGCTACAATGAGCAGTTCTTC
CDR3 protein: CASKRDRSYNEQFF

clone size: few
J gene: TRBJ1-4
V gene: TRBV7-9
D gene: NA
CDR3 DNA: TGTGCCAGCAGCTTGTTAACAGGAAGGAGTGAAAAACTGTTTTTT
CDR3 protein: CASSLLTGRSEKLFF

clone size: NA
J gene: TRBJ2-7
V gene: TRBV11-3
D gene: NA
CDR3 DNA: TGTGCCAGCAGCTTAGATCAACCAGGGTCGGGCGAGCAGTACTTC
CDR3 protein: CASSLDQPGSGEQYF

clone size: NA
J gene: TRBJ2-7
V gene: TRBV5-4
D gene: NA
CDR3 DNA: TGTGCCAGCAGCTCCCTTCAGACAGTCCCCTACGAGCAGTACTTC
CDR3 protein: CASSSLQTVPYEQYF

clone size: NA
J gene: TRBJ1-6
V gene: TRBV19
D gene: NA
CDR3 DNA: TGTGCCAGTAGACTTACAGGGAGCTCCTATAATTCACCCCTCCACTTT
CDR3 protein: CASRLTGSSYNSPLHF

clone size: NA
J gene: TRBJ2-3
V gene: TRBV7-9
D gene: NA
CDR3 DNA: TGTGCCAGCAGCTTAGCCCGACAGCTAGAAGGGAATACGCAGTATTTT
CDR3 protein: CASSLARQLEGNTQYF

clone size: NA
J gene: TRBJ2-7
V gene: TRBV27
D gene: NA
CDR3 DNA: TGTGCCAGCAGCCCGGGACTCCTGAGCTCCTACGAGCAGTACTTC
CDR3 protein: CASSPGLLSSYEQYF

clone size: NA
J gene: TRBJ2-5
V gene: TRBV11-3
D gene: NA
CDR3 DNA: TGTGCCAGCAGCTTAGAGGCCAGGTCAGAGACCCAGTACTTC
CDR3 protein: CASSLEARSETQYF

clone size: few
J gene: TRBJ1-1
V gene: TRBV5-8
D gene: TRBD1
CDR3 DNA: TGTGCCAGCAGCCCCGGACAGGTAAACACTGAAGCTTTCTTT
CDR3 protein: CASSPGQVNTEAFF